The clone carrying this T cell receptor beta chain was counted many times. Its antigen is not identified. Trimming took 2 bases from V and 3 from J, leaving 7 bases between them. The CDR3 has 13 amino acids. CDR1 is SGHAT, CDR2 FQNNGV, per germline. The sample comes from a study of T cells after yellow fever vaccination. General study results and limits: Peaking on day 5 versus 15, the secondary response was faster but weaker.

TCRdb itself ran the 5' RACE reads through MiXCR, one entry per CDR3 protein. The sample has hundreds of thousands of distinct CDR3 sequences; around 4% are singletons. The source of this sequence is a young man who received the YFV17D yellow fever vaccine. The V call is TRBV11-2, the J call TRBJ2-5; D ambiguous. The sample was PBMCs, taken on the day of the yellow fever booster vaccination. The CDR3 nucleotides read TGTGCCAGCAGCTTACAGATTGAAGAGACCCAGTACTTC. It encodes CASSLQIEETQYF. Full variable domain (missing parts from reference TRBV11-2 and TRBJ2-5): EAGVAQSPRYKIIEKRQSVAFWCNPISGHATLYWYQQILGQGPKLLIQFQNNGVVDDSQLPKDRFSAERLKGVDSTLKIQPAKLEDSAVYLCASSLQIEETQYFGPGTRLLVL.